Listed below are T cell receptor beta chains from one sample, sequenced in a study of blood T cell repertoires in COVID-19. The assay was immunoSEQ multiplex PCR, and TCRdb's table has in-frame clones only and misses some. The table lists around 130,000 clones, more than 80% of them singletons. The specimen was peripheral blood. Every receptor here comes from a human donor in a cohort sampled during active COVID-19. Each CDR3 is given with its conserved first and last residue.

>TRBV19|TRBJ1-2
CASSPGPGKGYTF
>TRBV9|TRBJ2-7
CASSVVCWAPLSYEQYF
>TRBV12-5|TRBJ2-6
CASVLWASGANVLTF
>TRBV4-1|TRBJ2-5
CASSHPSGTQYF
>TRBV5-6|TRBJ2-3
CASSFRGGGTDTQYF
>TRBV20-1|TRBJ2-1
CSASPGLGYNEQFF
>TRBV14|TRBJ2-4
CASSENPENIQYF
>TRBV11-2|TRBJ2-3
CASRSHGGDRDTQYF
>TRBV21-1|TRBJ2-6
CASSLRLFYSGANVLTF
>TRBV7-3|TRBJ1-2
CASSPSRTGYYGYTF
>TRBV7-2|TRBJ1-1
CASRYRAMNTEAFF
>TRBV7-3|TRBJ2-6
CASSPHRGASGANVLTF
>TRBV18|TRBJ2-5
CASSPLQGVRETQYF
>TRBV21-1|TRBJ1-5
CASSPRDSRNQPQHF
>TRBV7-2|TRBJ1-5
CASSSQRGSNQPQHF
>TRBV5-1|TRBJ2-7
CASSLAGTGNEQYF
>TRBV7-8|TRBJ2-3
CASSLGGLAGTTPKDTQYF
>TRBV21-1|TRBJ1-5
CASFSVGQGAKQPQHF
>TRBV7-2|TRBJ2-2
CASSLLASTGELFF
>TRBV5-4|TRBJ2-5
CASSLMTGRPGETQYF
>TRBV30|TRBJ2-3
CAWSVSGTDTQYF
>TRBV7-2|TRBJ1-1
CASSLDGGPEAFF
>TRBV7-2|TRBJ2-1
CASSSHGGRGKYNEQFF
>TRBV4-3|TRBJ2-3
CASSQESSSPRYF
>TRBV7-2|TRBJ1-6
CASSPPGSGPGSPLHF
>TRBV6-2/TRBV6-3|TRBJ2-1
CASSSGLAVVYNEQFF
>TRBV7-2|TRBJ2-5
CASSPPPGLKETQYF
>TRBV7-8|TRBJ1-2
CASSRDRASPSDGYTF
>TRBV11-2|TRBJ2-6
CASSLDHGTALEWANVLTF
>TRBV19|TRBJ1-1
CASSRQGRVGTEAFF